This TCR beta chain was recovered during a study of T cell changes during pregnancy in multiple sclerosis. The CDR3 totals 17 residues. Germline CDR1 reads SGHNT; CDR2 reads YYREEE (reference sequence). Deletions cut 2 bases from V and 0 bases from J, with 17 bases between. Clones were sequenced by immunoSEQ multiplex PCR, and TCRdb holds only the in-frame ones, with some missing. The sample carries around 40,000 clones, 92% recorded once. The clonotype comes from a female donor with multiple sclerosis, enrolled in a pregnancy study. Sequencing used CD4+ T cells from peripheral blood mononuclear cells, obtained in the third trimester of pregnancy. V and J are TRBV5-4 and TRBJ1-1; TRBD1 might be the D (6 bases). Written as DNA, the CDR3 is TGTGCCAGCAGCTTCTATACAGGGACGCACATGAACACTGAAGCTTTCTTT. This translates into CASSFYTGTHMNTEAFF.